Listed here are 14 T cell receptor beta chains from one sample, sequenced in a study of T cell changes during pregnancy in multiple sclerosis. TCRdb's table, derived via immunoSEQ multiplex PCR, lists solely in-frame clones and lacks some. Here the sample spans approximately 130,000 clones, around 95% being singletons. Sequenced here: peripheral blood, sampled after pregnancy. These TCRs come from a female donor with multiple sclerosis, enrolled in a pregnancy study.

CDR3 region: CASSVDPGQGIKGEKLFF. CDR3 nucleotide sequence: TGTGCCAGCAGCGTCGACCCAGGACAGGGGATTAAAGGTGAAAAACTGTTTTTT. The V call is TRBV9, the J call TRBJ1-4; 9 bases map to TRBD1. The CDR3 spans 18 residues. Unmatched junction bases numbered 15, after V lost 2 bases and J lost 7 bases. Looked up from germline, CDR1 is SGDLS and CDR2 is YYNGEE. The full variable domain, rest sourced from reference TRBV9 and TRBJ1-4, is DSGVTQTPKHLITATGQRVTLRCSPRSGDLSVYWYQQSLDQGLQFLIQYYNGEERAKGNILERFSAQQFPDLHSELNLSSLELGDSALYFCASSVDPGQGIKGEKLFFGSGTQLSVL.

J is TRBJ1-3 and V is TRBV6-5, with 7 bases aligning to TRBD1. The CDR3 covers 16 residues. The trim removed 0 bases at V and 0 bases at J, leaving 2 bases unmatched. CDR1 and CDR2 (germline): MNHEY, SVGAGI. CDR3: CASSYSDRRSGNTIYF. The CDR3 region has the DNA TGTGCCAGCAGTTACTCGGACAGGCGCTCTGGAAACACCATATATTTT.

This clone was picked up a small number of times. V and J are TRBV7-9 and TRBJ1-1; 9 nucleotides match TRBD1. Germline CDR1 reads SEHNR; CDR2 reads FQNEAQ (reference sequence). Trimming took 2 bases from V and 7 from J; bases not matched to a gene: 5. This CDR3 spans 14 amino acids. For the CDR3, the DNA is TGTGCCAGCAGCTTACTGGGGACAGGGAGTGAAGCTTTCTTT. Protein: CASSLLGTGSEAFF.

This chain connects TRBV5-1 to TRBJ2-7, with 15 positions matching TRBD2. The V and J ends lost 4 bases and 4 bases, in that order; junction bases with no gene match: 6. The CDR3 has 16 residues. The germline gives CDR1 SGHRS, CDR2 YFSETQ. This chain's CDR3 is CASSPGLAGGGYEQYF. CDR3 sequence (DNA): TGCGCCAGCAGCCCCGGACTAGCGGGAGGGGGTTACGAGCAGTACTTC.

The gene calls are TRBV5-8 and TRBJ2-1; tentative D call: TRBD1 (5 bases). This CDR3 spans 14 amino acids. Germline CDR1 SGHTS, CDR2 YDEGEE. The germline V and J ends were trimmed by 1 base and 8 bases, with 13 bases remaining between them. The DNA for the CDR3 is TGTGCCAGCAGCTTGTCGGCTAGGGGTGATGAGCAGTTCTTC. Translated, it gives CASSLSARGDEQFF. Full variable domain (outside the CDR3, taken from reference TRBV5-8 and TRBJ2-1): EAGVTQSPTHLIKTRGQQATLRCSPISGHTSVYWYQQALGLGLQFLLWYDEGEERNRGNFPPRFSGRQFPNYSSELNVNALELEDSALYLCASSLSARGDEQFFGPGTRLTVL.

This chain connects TRBV6-1 to TRBJ2-7, with D possibly TRBD2 on 5 matching bases. Per germline, CDR1 MNHNS and CDR2 SASEGT. CDR3 length equals 14 residues. Deletions cut 6 bases from V and 2 bases from J, with 14 bases between. CDR3 coding DNA: TGTGCCAGCAGCGAGGGCCTTACTACCTACGAGCAGTACTTC. It is translated as CASSEGLTTYEQYF.

The DNA of the CDR3 is TGCGCCAGCAGCCTTCGGACAGGGACCTTGGATGAGCAGTTCTTC. The encoded protein is CASSLRTGTLDEQFF. This chain uses TRBV5-1 with TRBJ2-1; 8 nucleotides agree with TRBD1. The CDR3 is made up of 15 amino acids. After removal of 4 bases from V and 8 bases from J, the junction contained 11 bases not matched to a gene. The germline gives CDR1 SGHRS, CDR2 YFSETQ. Complete variable domain (other parts from reference TRBV5-1 and TRBJ2-1): KAGVTQTPRYLIKTRGQQVTLSCSPISGHRSVSWYQQTPGQGLQFLFEYFSETQRNKGNFPGRFSGRQFSNSRSEMNVSTLELGDSALYLCASSLRTGTLDEQFFGPGTRLTVL.

The rearrangement uses TRBV15 and TRBJ2-3, with TRBD2 as a possible D gene (5 bases). Germline V gives CDR1 LNHNV, CDR2 YYDKDF (reference sequence). The CDR3 runs 16 residues. The ends were cut back, 3 bases at V and 2 bases at J, with 15 bases in the middle. CDR3 amino acids: CATSSAGEFLTDTQYF. CDR3 sequence (DNA): TGTGCCACCAGCAGCGCTGGGGAGTTCCTCACAGATACGCAGTATTTT.

The CDR3 reads CASSVGGLKSTDTQYF. CDR3 coding DNA: TGTGCCAGCAGCGTAGGGGGACTTAAGAGCACAGATACGCAGTATTTT. The chain has TRBV9 and TRBJ2-3; possible D gene TRBD2, 6 bases. CDR3 size: 16 residues. The germline V gene encodes CDR1 SGDLS and CDR2 YYNGEE. Trimming took off 0 bases at V and 0 bases at J, with 11 bases between the two ends.

This clone was found a few times. The chain is built from TRBV7-3 and TRBJ1-1; no definite D call. V lost 2 bases and J lost 1, with 11 bases in between. The CDR3 extends over 15 amino acids. Germline-derived CDR1 and CDR2 are SGHTA and FQGTGA. For the CDR3, the DNA is TGTGCCAGCAGCTTAGATTTGGGAGAGAACACTGAAGCTTTCTTT. The encoded protein is CASSLDLGENTEAFF.

The CDR3 DNA sequence: TGTGCCAGCAGCGACCCCGGGACACACTTATCGGTAGTTCTCGCAGCCCAGTACTTC. The encoded protein is CASSDPGTHLSVVLAAQYF. The gene calls are TRBV11-2 and TRBJ2-5, with D perhaps matching TRBD1 (6 bases). Germline CDR1 and CDR2: SGHAT and FQNNGV. V lost 5 bases and J 9 bases, leaving 34 bases between the germline ends. CDR3 length equals 19 residues.

As to this clone: An end of the junction does not agree with germline; a read error may underlie this. This chain links TRBV5-1 with TRBJ1-1, with D unresolved. The CDR3 contains 13 residues. The germline V gene has CDR1 SGHRS and CDR2 YFSETQ. The DNA of the CDR3 is TGCGCCAGCACCCTAACGTTGAAGACTGAAGCTTTCTTT. Amino acid sequence: CASTLTLKTEAFF.

This clone was recorded once. The V gene is TRBV6-5, the J gene TRBJ1-3; no clear D gene. The CDR3 loop spans 14 amino acids. The germline V gene has CDR1 MNHEY and CDR2 SVGAGI. Trimming left V 8 bases short and J 0 bases short, with 11 bases between. CDR3 sequence reads: CASRVTDSGNTIYF. DNA of the CDR3: TGTGCCAGCCGCGTTACAGACTCTGGAAACACCATATATTTT.

The chain recombines TRBV6-5 with TRBJ2-2, with a weak D call TRBD2 (6 bases). Between the trimmed V and J ends, which lost 10 bases and 1 base, there was a span of 13 bases. Germline lookup yields CDR1 MNHEY and CDR2 SVGAGI. The length of the CDR3 is 14 residues. For the CDR3, the DNA is TGTGCCACCCGGAGGGGACTGAACACCGGGGAGCTGTTTTTT. As protein: CATRRGLNTGELFF.